The 5 T cell receptor beta chains given below trace back to one sample, sequenced in a study of CD8 T cells in ankylosing spondylitis (dated by TCRdb to 2016 to 2017). The investigation overall reported the following: Blood from ankylosing spondylitis patients appeared to be characterized by a TCR beta motif composed of eight highly homologous amino acid variants.

The library was built by means of 5' RACE. The sequencer was an Illumina HiSeq 2500. TCRdb took the public reads, trimmed them with fastp at Q25, ran MiXCR for clone calling and kept in-frame beta chains. Rows merge per CDR3 protein into single entries with the most common DNA and genes. This sample gives roughly 300,000 distinct CDR3 sequences in total; roughly 8% of them show up just once. The ten largest clones capture approximately 14% of the sample. The antigens these receptors bind are not known. Input material: blood, either unsorted or a sorted T cell fraction (not recorded which). The receptors come from a male donor with ankylosing spondylitis.

The rearrangement joins TRBV2 to TRBJ2-5; no definite D call. The V end was cut by 8 bases, the J end by 8 bases, with 15 bases between. CDR3 length: 12 residues. Germline V lookup: CDR1 SNHLY, CDR2 FYNNEI. The CDR3 DNA is TGTGCCAGCGACCGAAGCAGCCTAACCCAGTACTTC. Its protein is CASDRSSLTQYF. Combining the CDR3 with reference TRBV2 and TRBJ2-5 gives the whole variable domain EPEVTQTPSHQVTQMGQEVILRCVPISNHLYFYWYRQILGQKVEFLVSFYNNEISEKSEIFDDQFSVERPDGSNFTLKIRSTKLEDSAMYFCASDRSSLTQYFGPGTRLLVL.

V gene TRBV5-6 combines with J gene TRBJ2-5; the D is unclear. Trimming left V 0 bases short and J 5 bases short, with 8 bases between. CDR1 and CDR2 from the germline V gene are SGHDT and YYEEEE. The CDR3 totals 13 residues. The CDR3 protein is CASSLVGWETQYF. CDR3 sequence (DNA): TGTGCCAGCAGCTTGGTTGGCTGGGAGACCCAGTACTTC.

This clonotype was observed a few times. The gene calls are TRBV2 and TRBJ2-4; D assignment may be TRBD1 or TRBD2 (5 bases each). The CDR3 sequence is 16 residues long. Germline V gene data show CDR1 as SNHLY and CDR2 as FYNNEI. V dropped 10 bases and J dropped 1 base, with 20 bases sitting between them. The CDR3 DNA reads TGTGCCACCGAGGCGGGTACAGGAAACGCCAAAAACATTCAGTACTTC. It encodes CATEAGTGNAKNIQYF. The full variable domain, its missing parts supplied by reference TRBV2 and TRBJ2-4, is EPEVTQTPSHQVTQMGQEVILRCVPISNHLYFYWYRQILGQKVEFLVSFYNNEISEKSEIFDDQFSVERPDGSNFTLKIRSTKLEDSAMYFCATEAGTGNAKNIQYFGAGTRLSVL.

This clonotype was observed a handful of times. This chain links TRBV10-3 with TRBJ1-5; possible D gene TRBD1, 6 bases. Germline V CDR1 and CDR2: ENHRY, SYGVKD. The V gene lost 0 bases and the J gene lost 2 bases, with 8 bases spanning the gap. This CDR3 spans 15 amino acids. CDR3 DNA: TGTGCCATCAGTGAGTCGGGGGCCGGCAATCAGCCCCAGCATTTT. Translating gives CAISESGAGNQPQHF.

This clonotype was seen a few times. The chain has TRBV7-2 and TRBJ1-6; possible D gene TRBD1, 5 bases. Looked up from germline, CDR1 is SGHTA and CDR2 is FQGNSA. The CDR3 sequence is 17 residues long. Trimming cost V 5 bases and J 9 bases, with 23 bases left between them. Here the CDR3 reads CASSASRDIGVVSPLHF. CDR3 DNA: TGTGCCAGCAGCGCATCGCGAGATATAGGGGTAGTTTCACCCCTCCACTTT.